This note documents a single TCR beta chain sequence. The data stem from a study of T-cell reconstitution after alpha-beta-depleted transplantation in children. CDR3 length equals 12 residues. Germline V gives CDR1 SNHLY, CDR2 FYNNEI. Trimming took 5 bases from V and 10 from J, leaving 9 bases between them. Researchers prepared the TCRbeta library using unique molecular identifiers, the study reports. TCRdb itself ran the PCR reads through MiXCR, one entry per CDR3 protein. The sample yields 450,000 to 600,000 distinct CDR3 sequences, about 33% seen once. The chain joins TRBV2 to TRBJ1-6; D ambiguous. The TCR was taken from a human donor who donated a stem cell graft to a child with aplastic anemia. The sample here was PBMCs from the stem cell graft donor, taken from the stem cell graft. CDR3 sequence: CASSPEDSPLHF. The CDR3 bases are TGTGCCAGCAGTCCTGAGGACTCACCCCTCCACTTT.